Listed below are T cell receptor beta chains from one sample, sequenced in a study of beta chain features in type 1 diabetes. TCRdb's copy holds only in-frame clones and misses some; the assay was immunoSEQ multiplex PCR. The top ten hold 0.023% of the sample, which has 970,000 or so clones, roughly 17% seen once. What was sequenced was naive CD4+ T cells from blood. The receptors here all came from a young woman in good health. Each CDR3 is given with its conserved first and last residue. The order of the fields is clone size, D gene, J gene, V gene, CDR3 DNA, CDR3 protein. A D gene is named only where the DNA matches it firmly. Size is stated for part of the rows, as once, few or many counts, or as a class when the clone is expanded.

clone size: few
D gene: -
J gene: TRBJ1-2
V gene: TRBV27
CDR3 DNA: TGTGCCAGCAGTTTATTCAGGACGGGCTATGGCTACACCTTC
CDR3 protein: CASSLFRTGYGYTF

clone size: few
D gene: -
J gene: TRBJ2-3
V gene: TRBV2
CDR3 DNA: TGTGCCAGCAGTGTAAGGAAAACCGGCACAGATACGCAGTATTTT
CDR3 protein: CASSVRKTGTDTQYF

clone size: few
D gene: -
J gene: TRBJ2-3
V gene: TRBV28
CDR3 DNA: TGTGCCAGCAGTCGACAGTGGCGGGGTACGCAGTATTTT
CDR3 protein: CASSRQWRGTQYF

clone size: once
D gene: -
J gene: TRBJ2-2
V gene: TRBV19
CDR3 DNA: TGTGCCAGTAGTAGGGCACGCCAGTACACCGGGGAGCTGTTTTTT
CDR3 protein: CASSRARQYTGELFF

clone size: few
D gene: TRBD2
J gene: TRBJ2-7
V gene: TRBV29-1
CDR3 DNA: TGCAGCGTTGGACTAGCGGGAGTCCCCCAGCAGTACTTC
CDR3 protein: CSVGLAGVPQQYF

clone size: -
D gene: -
J gene: TRBJ2-7
V gene: TRBV5-4
CDR3 DNA: TGTGCCAGCAGCCGGCCGGGACGGCTCGGGAGCCCCTACGAGCAGTACTTC
CDR3 protein: CASSRPGRLGSPYEQYF

clone size: -
D gene: -
J gene: TRBJ2-1
V gene: TRBV10-3
CDR3 DNA: TGTGCCATCACCGACCAGAGAAATGAGCAGTTCTTC
CDR3 protein: CAITDQRNEQFF

clone size: -
D gene: TRBD1
J gene: TRBJ2-2
V gene: TRBV10-3
CDR3 DNA: TGTGCCATCAGGGACCCTCCCGGGACAGGGCCCACCGGGGAGCTGTTTTTT
CDR3 protein: CAIRDPPGTGPTGELFF

clone size: -
D gene: -
J gene: TRBJ2-7
V gene: TRBV14
CDR3 DNA: TGTGCCAGCAGCCAAGATACGTGGGAGTCTTCCTACGAGCAGTACTTC
CDR3 protein: CASSQDTWESSYEQYF

clone size: -
D gene: -
J gene: TRBJ2-7
V gene: TRBV7-2
CDR3 DNA: TGTGCCAGCAGCTTAAGGGCAGACCAAGGGTACGAGCAGTACTTC
CDR3 protein: CASSLRADQGYEQYF

clone size: few
D gene: TRBD2
J gene: TRBJ2-1
V gene: TRBV7-9
CDR3 DNA: TGTGCCAGCAGCTCGGGACTAGCGGAGCGGGAGCAGTTCTTC
CDR3 protein: CASSSGLAEREQFF

clone size: few
D gene: TRBD2
J gene: TRBJ2-1
V gene: TRBV4-3
CDR3 DNA: TGCGCCAGCAGCCAAGCCATTTCGACTAGCGGGAGTGTCGACAATGAGCAGTTCTTC
CDR3 protein: CASSQAISTSGSVDNEQFF

clone size: -
D gene: TRBD1
J gene: TRBJ1-5
V gene: TRBV7-2
CDR3 DNA: TGTGCCAGCAGCTTGGACAGGGCTTGGCAGCCCCAGCATTTT
CDR3 protein: CASSLDRAWQPQHF

clone size: -
D gene: -
J gene: TRBJ2-2
V gene: TRBV18
CDR3 DNA: TGTGCCAGCTCACCGGGTGGCAACACCGGGGAGCTGTTTTTT
CDR3 protein: CASSPGGNTGELFF

clone size: few
D gene: TRBD2
J gene: TRBJ2-1
V gene: TRBV2
CDR3 DNA: TGTGCCAGCAAGGCCCAGCGGGAGGGGTACAATGAGCAGTTCTTC
CDR3 protein: CASKAQREGYNEQFF

clone size: -
D gene: TRBD1
J gene: TRBJ1-1
V gene: TRBV7-3
CDR3 DNA: TGTGCCAGCAGCCTTTGGGACAGGGAACACACTGAAGCTTTCTTT
CDR3 protein: CASSLWDREHTEAFF

clone size: few
D gene: TRBD2
J gene: TRBJ2-1
V gene: TRBV5-1
CDR3 DNA: TGCGCCAGCAGCTTGGACGGCGGGAGTGATGAGCAGTTCTTC
CDR3 protein: CASSLDGGSDEQFF

clone size: -
D gene: TRBD2
J gene: TRBJ2-5
V gene: TRBV4-1
CDR3 DNA: TGCGCCAGCAGCCAGCAGACTAGCTTTTCCCCCTCGACCCAGTACTTC
CDR3 protein: CASSQQTSFSPSTQYF

clone size: -
D gene: -
J gene: TRBJ1-5
V gene: TRBV28
CDR3 DNA: TGTGCCAGCAGTTCTGGACAGCCCCAGCATTTT
CDR3 protein: CASSSGQPQHF

clone size: few
D gene: -
J gene: TRBJ2-4
V gene: TRBV7-9
CDR3 DNA: TGTGCCAGCAGCTTAGCGCGAGACATTCAGTACTTC
CDR3 protein: CASSLARDIQYF

clone size: -
D gene: -
J gene: TRBJ2-7
V gene: TRBV5-1
CDR3 DNA: TGCGCCAGCAGCTTGGGATTTGGGGGATACCACGAGCAGTACTTC
CDR3 protein: CASSLGFGGYHEQYF

clone size: -
D gene: TRBD1
J gene: TRBJ2-2
V gene: TRBV9
CDR3 DNA: TGTGCCAGCAGCTCCCGAGGTAGGACAGGGTGGGACACCGGGGAGCTGTTTTTT
CDR3 protein: CASSSRGRTGWDTGELFF

clone size: few
D gene: TRBD2
J gene: TRBJ2-7
V gene: TRBV27
CDR3 DNA: TGTGCCAGCAGCCCGGATGGGACTAGCGGCAAAAGGGTTTGGCCCTACGAGCAGTACTTC
CDR3 protein: CASSPDGTSGKRVWPYEQYF

clone size: -
D gene: TRBD1
J gene: TRBJ1-1
V gene: TRBV28
CDR3 DNA: TGTGCCACCTCGACAGGGCCGAACACTGAAGCTTTCTTT
CDR3 protein: CATSTGPNTEAFF

clone size: -
D gene: -
J gene: TRBJ1-4
V gene: TRBV28
CDR3 DNA: TGTGCCAGCAAGAATGTTTTTTATGAAAAACTGTTTTTT
CDR3 protein: CASKNVFYEKLFF

clone size: few
D gene: TRBD2
J gene: TRBJ2-7
V gene: TRBV7-9
CDR3 DNA: TGTGCCAGCAGCGGCTTCGGGGGGATCACCTACGAGCAGTACTTC
CDR3 protein: CASSGFGGITYEQYF

clone size: -
D gene: -
J gene: TRBJ2-1
V gene: TRBV4-2
CDR3 DNA: TGTGCCAGCAGCCCACAGGGAGTAAGCCGGGGGAGTGAGCAGTTCTTC
CDR3 protein: CASSPQGVSRGSEQFF

clone size: few
D gene: TRBD2
J gene: TRBJ2-1
V gene: TRBV27
CDR3 DNA: TGTGCCAGCAGCCCCGCTAGCGGGAGGGCTAGGGCCTACAATGAGCAGTTCTTC
CDR3 protein: CASSPASGRARAYNEQFF

clone size: -
D gene: TRBD1
J gene: TRBJ1-5
V gene: TRBV6-6
CDR3 DNA: TGTGCCAGCAGTTTCTTGGACAGGGCTAATCAGCCCCAGCATTTT
CDR3 protein: CASSFLDRANQPQHF

clone size: -
D gene: -
J gene: TRBJ2-1
V gene: TRBV9
CDR3 DNA: TGTGCCAGCAGCGTAGAAGCGGGCCTAGCCACCGTTACGGGGGAGCAGTTCTTC
CDR3 protein: CASSVEAGLATVTGEQFF

clone size: few
D gene: -
J gene: TRBJ2-3
V gene: TRBV18
CDR3 DNA: TGTGCCAGCTCACCACTTCCAGATACGCAGTATTTT
CDR3 protein: CASSPLPDTQYF

clone size: -
D gene: TRBD1
J gene: TRBJ2-7
V gene: TRBV7-2
CDR3 DNA: TGTGCCAGCAGGCGGACAGGGGGAGAGTACGAGCAGTACTTC
CDR3 protein: CASRRTGGEYEQYF

clone size: few
D gene: -
J gene: TRBJ1-5
V gene: TRBV28
CDR3 DNA: TGTGCCAGCAGTTCCACGTTCTTCAATCAGCCCCAGCATTTT
CDR3 protein: CASSSTFFNQPQHF

clone size: -
D gene: -
J gene: TRBJ2-7
V gene: TRBV7-2
CDR3 DNA: TGTGCCAGCAGCTTAGCCCCCGGACAGCACTCCTACGAGCAGTACTTC
CDR3 protein: CASSLAPGQHSYEQYF

clone size: once
D gene: -
J gene: TRBJ2-1
V gene: TRBV15
CDR3 DNA: TGTGCCACCAGCAGGGAACTAGCCGTTCGTGAGCAGTTCTTC
CDR3 protein: CATSRELAVREQFF

clone size: few
D gene: -
J gene: TRBJ1-4
V gene: TRBV5-1
CDR3 DNA: TGCGCCAGCAGCCTGGGCACTAATGAAAAACTGTTTTTT
CDR3 protein: CASSLGTNEKLFF

clone size: -
D gene: -
J gene: TRBJ1-1
V gene: TRBV2
CDR3 DNA: TGTGCCAGCAGTGTTCGGGTTGTGAACACTGAAGCTTTCTTT
CDR3 protein: CASSVRVVNTEAFF

clone size: few
D gene: TRBD1
J gene: TRBJ2-7
V gene: TRBV10-3
CDR3 DNA: TGTGCCATCAGCGAGGACAGGGGCTCCTACGAGCAGTACTTC
CDR3 protein: CAISEDRGSYEQYF

clone size: -
D gene: -
J gene: TRBJ2-1
V gene: TRBV9
CDR3 DNA: TGTGCCAGCAGCCTCGGCCCAGGAAGGGAAGAGGGTGAGCAGTTCTTC
CDR3 protein: CASSLGPGREEGEQFF

clone size: few
D gene: TRBD2
J gene: TRBJ2-3
V gene: TRBV28
CDR3 DNA: TGTGCCAGCAGTTCCGGAGCGGGAGACACAGATACGCAGTATTTT
CDR3 protein: CASSSGAGDTDTQYF

clone size: -
D gene: -
J gene: TRBJ1-2
V gene: TRBV5-1
CDR3 DNA: TGCGCCAGCAGCTTGGAAGGTCTATGGGGGAGCTATGGCTACACCTTC
CDR3 protein: CASSLEGLWGSYGYTF

clone size: few
D gene: -
J gene: TRBJ2-4
V gene: TRBV2
CDR3 DNA: TGTGCCAGCAGACTAGCTCTAGCCAAAAACATTCAGTACTTC
CDR3 protein: CASRLALAKNIQYF

clone size: few
D gene: -
J gene: TRBJ1-1
V gene: TRBV4-2
CDR3 DNA: TGTGCCAGCTCCCGTCAGGAGAACACTGAAGCTTTCTTT
CDR3 protein: CASSRQENTEAFF

clone size: few
D gene: -
J gene: TRBJ1-1
V gene: TRBV28
CDR3 DNA: TGTGCCAGTGGGGCTGGGGCTTTCTTT
CDR3 protein: CASGAGAFF

clone size: -
D gene: -
J gene: TRBJ2-1
V gene: TRBV9
CDR3 DNA: TGTGCCAGCAGCCTCATCGGCAATGAGCAGTTCTTC
CDR3 protein: CASSLIGNEQFF

clone size: few
D gene: -
J gene: TRBJ2-1
V gene: TRBV7-9
CDR3 DNA: TGTGCCAGCAGCTTAGGCTCATCGGGGAATGAGCAGTTCTTC
CDR3 protein: CASSLGSSGNEQFF

clone size: few
D gene: -
J gene: TRBJ1-5
V gene: TRBV6-5
CDR3 DNA: TGTGCCAGCAGTCAACAGTCAGGGCTCGGTCAGCCCCAGCATTTT
CDR3 protein: CASSQQSGLGQPQHF

clone size: few
D gene: -
J gene: TRBJ2-7
V gene: TRBV28
CDR3 DNA: TGTGCCAGCTATAACCCACGAGGCTACGAGCAGTACTTC
CDR3 protein: CASYNPRGYEQYF

clone size: -
D gene: TRBD2
J gene: TRBJ2-2
V gene: TRBV5-4
CDR3 DNA: TGTGCCAGCAGCCCTAGCGGGAGAGGGACCGGGGAGCTGTTTTTT
CDR3 protein: CASSPSGRGTGELFF

clone size: few
D gene: -
J gene: TRBJ2-7
V gene: TRBV6-6
CDR3 DNA: TGTGCCAGCAGCCGTGACAGCCTCTACGAGCAGTACTTC
CDR3 protein: CASSRDSLYEQYF

clone size: few
D gene: -
J gene: TRBJ2-1
V gene: TRBV4-2
CDR3 DNA: TGTGCCAGCAGCCAAGATAACCGGATAGCGAGATACAATGAGCAGTTCTTC
CDR3 protein: CASSQDNRIARYNEQFF

clone size: -
D gene: TRBD2
J gene: TRBJ2-2
V gene: TRBV28
CDR3 DNA: TGTGCCAGCAGCTTAGCGGGAGAGCTGTTTTTT
CDR3 protein: CASSLAGELFF

clone size: -
D gene: -
J gene: TRBJ1-1
V gene: TRBV7-9
CDR3 DNA: TGTGCCAGCAGCTTAGAACTGAACACTGAAGCTTTCTTT
CDR3 protein: CASSLELNTEAFF

clone size: few
D gene: TRBD1
J gene: TRBJ2-7
V gene: TRBV28
CDR3 DNA: TGTGCCAGCAGTTTAGGGGACAGATTCGGCGAGCAGTACTTC
CDR3 protein: CASSLGDRFGEQYF

clone size: -
D gene: -
J gene: TRBJ2-3
V gene: TRBV19
CDR3 DNA: TGTGCCAGTAGTCAGGTGTGGGGCACAGATACGCAGTATTTT
CDR3 protein: CASSQVWGTDTQYF

clone size: -
D gene: -
J gene: TRBJ1-2
V gene: TRBV4-3
CDR3 DNA: TGCGCCAGCAGCCAAGGTGGAGGCTCTAACTATGGCTACACCTTC
CDR3 protein: CASSQGGGSNYGYTF

clone size: -
D gene: -
J gene: TRBJ2-1
V gene: TRBV7-6
CDR3 DNA: TGTGCCAGCAGCTTACCCCCGGGTAGCCTGGCCAATGAGCAGTTCTTC
CDR3 protein: CASSLPPGSLANEQFF

clone size: -
D gene: -
J gene: TRBJ2-1
V gene: TRBV7-3
CDR3 DNA: TGTGCCAGCAGCCGATCTAGTAGCGAGGAGCAGTTCTTC
CDR3 protein: CASSRSSSEEQFF

clone size: -
D gene: TRBD2
J gene: TRBJ2-1
V gene: TRBV7-7
CDR3 DNA: TGTGCTAGCAGCTTAGAACTAGCGAGCTACAATGAGCAGTTCTTC
CDR3 protein: CASSLELASYNEQFF

clone size: few
D gene: -
J gene: TRBJ2-6
V gene: TRBV25-1
CDR3 DNA: TGTGCCAGCAGTCCGTCAGGGGTCGGCGTCCTGACTTTC
CDR3 protein: CASSPSGVGVLTF